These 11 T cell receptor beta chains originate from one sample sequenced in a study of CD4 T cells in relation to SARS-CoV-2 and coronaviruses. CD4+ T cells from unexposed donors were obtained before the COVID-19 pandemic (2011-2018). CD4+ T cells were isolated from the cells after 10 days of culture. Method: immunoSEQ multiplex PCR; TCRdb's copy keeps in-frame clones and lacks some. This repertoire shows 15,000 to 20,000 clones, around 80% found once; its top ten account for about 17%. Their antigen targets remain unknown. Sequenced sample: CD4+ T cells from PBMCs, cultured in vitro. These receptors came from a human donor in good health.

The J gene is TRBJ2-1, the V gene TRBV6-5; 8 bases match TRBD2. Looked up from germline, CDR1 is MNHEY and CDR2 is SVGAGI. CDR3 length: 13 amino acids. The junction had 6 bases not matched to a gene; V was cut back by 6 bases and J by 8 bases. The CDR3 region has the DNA TGTGCCAGCAGGAGCGGGAGTGGTGATGAGCAGTTCTTC. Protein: CASRSGSGDEQFF.

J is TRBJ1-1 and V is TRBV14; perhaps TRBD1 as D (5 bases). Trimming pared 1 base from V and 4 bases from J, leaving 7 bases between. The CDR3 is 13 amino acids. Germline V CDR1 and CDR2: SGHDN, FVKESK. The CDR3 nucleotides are TGTGCCAGCAGCCAAGTCGGGGGCACTGAAGCTTTCTTT. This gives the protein CASSQVGGTEAFF.

CDR3 residues: CASRGTSGTSYEQYF. CDR3 in DNA: TGTGCCAGTAGGGGAACTAGCGGGACCTCCTACGAGCAGTACTTC. The chain carries TRBV19 and TRBJ2-7; 10 bases are shared with TRBD2. V lost 6 bases and J lost 0; bases outside the gene matches: 5. Germline V gene data show CDR1 as LNHDA and CDR2 as SQIVND (reference sequence). This CDR3 is built from 15 residues.

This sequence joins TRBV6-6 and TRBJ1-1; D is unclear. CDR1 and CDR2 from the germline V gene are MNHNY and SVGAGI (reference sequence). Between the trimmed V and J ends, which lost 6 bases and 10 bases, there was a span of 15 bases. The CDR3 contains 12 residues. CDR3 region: CASSRQSEGAFF. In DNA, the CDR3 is TGTGCCAGCAGCCGGCAATCTGAAGGAGCTTTCTTT.

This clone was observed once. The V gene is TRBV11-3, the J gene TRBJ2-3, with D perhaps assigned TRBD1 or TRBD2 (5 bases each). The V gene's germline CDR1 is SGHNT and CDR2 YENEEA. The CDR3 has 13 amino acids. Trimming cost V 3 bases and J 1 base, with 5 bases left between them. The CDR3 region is CASSLGGTDTQYF. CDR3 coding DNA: TGTGCCAGCAGCTTGGGGGGCACAGATACGCAGTATTTT.

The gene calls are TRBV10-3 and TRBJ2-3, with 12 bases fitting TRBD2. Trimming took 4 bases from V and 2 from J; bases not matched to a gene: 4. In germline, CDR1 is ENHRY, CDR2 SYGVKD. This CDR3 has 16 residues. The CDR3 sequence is CAISGRTSGTTDTQYF. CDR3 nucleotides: TGTGCCATCAGTGGACGGACTAGCGGGACCACAGATACGCAGTATTTT.

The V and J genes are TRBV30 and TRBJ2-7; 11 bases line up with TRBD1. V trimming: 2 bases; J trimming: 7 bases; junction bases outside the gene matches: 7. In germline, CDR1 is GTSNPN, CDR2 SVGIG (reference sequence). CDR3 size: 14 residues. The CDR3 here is CAWSTGQGAREQYF. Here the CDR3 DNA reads TGTGCCTGGAGTACCGGACAGGGGGCGAGGGAGCAGTACTTC.

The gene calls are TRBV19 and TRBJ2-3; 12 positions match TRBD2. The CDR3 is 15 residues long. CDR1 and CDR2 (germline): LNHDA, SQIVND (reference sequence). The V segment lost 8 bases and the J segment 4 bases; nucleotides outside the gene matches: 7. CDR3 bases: TGTGCCAGTGCAAAGACTAGCGGGAGCCCAGATACGCAGTATTTT. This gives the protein CASAKTSGSPDTQYF.

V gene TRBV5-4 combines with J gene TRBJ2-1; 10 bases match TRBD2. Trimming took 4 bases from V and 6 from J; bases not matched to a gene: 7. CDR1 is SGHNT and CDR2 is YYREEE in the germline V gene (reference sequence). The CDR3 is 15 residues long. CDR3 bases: TGTGCCAGCAGCATATCAGCGGGAGGGCCCAATGAGCAGTTCTTC. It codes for CASSISAGGPNEQFF.

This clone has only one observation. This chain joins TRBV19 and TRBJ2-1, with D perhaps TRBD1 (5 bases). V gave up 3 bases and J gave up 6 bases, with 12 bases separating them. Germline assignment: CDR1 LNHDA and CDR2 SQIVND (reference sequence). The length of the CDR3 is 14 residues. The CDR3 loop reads CASSMGRVSNEQFF. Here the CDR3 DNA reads TGTGCCAGTAGTATGGGCAGGGTCTCCAATGAGCAGTTCTTC.

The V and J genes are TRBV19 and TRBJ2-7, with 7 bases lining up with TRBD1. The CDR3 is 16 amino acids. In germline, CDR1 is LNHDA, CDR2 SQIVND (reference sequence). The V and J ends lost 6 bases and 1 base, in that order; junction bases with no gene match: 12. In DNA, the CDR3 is TGTGCCAGTAGGCCATCGGGGACAGTGATTTCCTACGAGCAGTACTTC. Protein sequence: CASRPSGTVISYEQYF. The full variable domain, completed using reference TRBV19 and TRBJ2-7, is DGGITQSPKYLFRKEGQNVTLSCEQNLNHDAMYWYRQDPGQGLRLIYYSQIVNDFQKGDIAEGYSVSREKKESFPLTVTSAQKNPTAFYLCASRPSGTVISYEQYFGPGTRLTVT.